Given below is one T cell receptor beta chain in context. This sample stems from a study of blood T cell repertoires in COVID-19. Across the whole study: From the United States, Italy and Spain came samples of acute and convalescent COVID-19.

Original processing methods: Amplifying reference gene primers gave estimates of nucleated cell counts. The method was immunoSEQ multiplex PCR; TCRdb's version includes in-frame clones alone and lacks a portion of them. The V and J calls and the clone size are those of that table, but D and trimming were determined from the DNA. This sample carries 35,000 to 50,000 clones, about 88% of them seen once, and the ten largest clones take 15%. The germline V gene has CDR1 SGHKS and CDR2 YYEKEE (reference sequence). The CDR3 contains 15 residues. Trimming removed 0 bases from V and 12 bases from J, with 21 bases in between.

Sequenced input: peripheral blood. The origin of this receptor is a man between 65 and 80 years old with active COVID-19. This chain connects TRBV5-5 to TRBJ1-2, with D tentatively TRBD1 (6 bases). CDR3 in amino acids: CASSLGPGTTNGNTF. The CDR3 DNA reads TGTGCCAGCAGCTTGGGCCCTGGGACAACCAACGGGAACACCTTC.